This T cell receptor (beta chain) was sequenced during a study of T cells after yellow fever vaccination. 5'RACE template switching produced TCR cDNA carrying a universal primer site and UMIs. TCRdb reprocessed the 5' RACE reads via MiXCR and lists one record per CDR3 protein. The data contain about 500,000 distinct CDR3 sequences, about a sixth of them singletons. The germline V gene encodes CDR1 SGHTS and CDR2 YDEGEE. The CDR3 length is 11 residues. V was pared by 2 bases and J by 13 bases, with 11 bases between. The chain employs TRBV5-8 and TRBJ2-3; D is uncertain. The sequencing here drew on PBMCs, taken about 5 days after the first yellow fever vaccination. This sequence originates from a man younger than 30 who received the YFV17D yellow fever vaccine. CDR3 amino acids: CASSFGPDKYF. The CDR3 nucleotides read TGTGCCAGCAGCTTCGGGCCTGATAAGTATTTT.